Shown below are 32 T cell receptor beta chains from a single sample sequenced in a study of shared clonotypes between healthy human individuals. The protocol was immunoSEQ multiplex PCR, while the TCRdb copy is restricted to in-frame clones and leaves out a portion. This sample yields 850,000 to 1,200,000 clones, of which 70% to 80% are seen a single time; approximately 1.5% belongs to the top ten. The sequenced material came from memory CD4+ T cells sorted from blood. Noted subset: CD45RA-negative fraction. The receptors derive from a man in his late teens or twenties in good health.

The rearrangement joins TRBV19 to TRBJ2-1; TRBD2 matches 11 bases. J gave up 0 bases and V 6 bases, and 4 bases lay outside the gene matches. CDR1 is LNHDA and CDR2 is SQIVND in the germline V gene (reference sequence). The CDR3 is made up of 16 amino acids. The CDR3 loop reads CASSRGLADSYNEQFF. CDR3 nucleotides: TGTGCCAGTAGCCGGGGACTAGCGGACTCCTACAATGAGCAGTTCTTC.

As DNA, the CDR3 is TGTGCCAGCACCGTGAACAGGGTGCAGGGCTACACCTTC. Residues: CASTVNRVQGYTF. This chain connects TRBV28 to TRBJ1-2, with D tentatively TRBD1 (6 bases). The germline V and J ends were trimmed by 7 bases and 8 bases, with 17 bases remaining between them. The CDR3 has 13 residues. CDR1 and CDR2 from the germline V gene are MDHEN and SYDVKM.

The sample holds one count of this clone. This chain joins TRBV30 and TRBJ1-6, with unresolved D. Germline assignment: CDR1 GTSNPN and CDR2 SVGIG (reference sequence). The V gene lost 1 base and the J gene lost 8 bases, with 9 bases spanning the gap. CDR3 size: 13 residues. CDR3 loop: CAWSGRPDSPLHF. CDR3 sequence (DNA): TGTGCCTGGAGTGGTAGGCCGGATTCACCCCTCCACTTT.

This chain's CDR3 is CASSRGNWAGGTGELFF. Here the CDR3 DNA reads TGTGCCAGTAGTAGGGGTAATTGGGCTGGGGGCACCGGGGAGCTGTTTTTT. The chain joins TRBV19 to TRBJ2-2; D possibly uses TRBD1 or TRBD2 (5 bases each). The V and J ends lost 4 bases and 4 bases respectively, with 19 bases between them. Germline CDR1 is LNHDA and CDR2 is SQIVND (reference sequence). The CDR3 length is 17 residues.

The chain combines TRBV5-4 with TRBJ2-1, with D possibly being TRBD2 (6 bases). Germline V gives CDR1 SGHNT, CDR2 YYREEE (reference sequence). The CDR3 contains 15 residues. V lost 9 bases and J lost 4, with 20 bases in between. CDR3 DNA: TGTGCCACCCGCCCTGGGGGGTCCGGTTACAATGAGCAGTTCTTC. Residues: CATRPGGSGYNEQFF.

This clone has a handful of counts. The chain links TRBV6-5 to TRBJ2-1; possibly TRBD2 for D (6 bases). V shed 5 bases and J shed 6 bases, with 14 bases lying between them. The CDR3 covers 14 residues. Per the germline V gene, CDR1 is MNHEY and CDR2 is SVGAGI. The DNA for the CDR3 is TGTGCCAGCAGTAAGGGTATAGCGGCCAATGAGCAGTTCTTC. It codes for CASSKGIAANEQFF.

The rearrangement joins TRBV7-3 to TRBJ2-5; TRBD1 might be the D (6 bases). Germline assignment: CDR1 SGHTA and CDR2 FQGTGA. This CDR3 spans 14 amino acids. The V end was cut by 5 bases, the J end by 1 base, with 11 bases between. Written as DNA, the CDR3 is TGTGCCAGCAGCCCAGGGGTTGGCCAAGAGACCCAGTACTTC. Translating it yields CASSPGVGQETQYF.

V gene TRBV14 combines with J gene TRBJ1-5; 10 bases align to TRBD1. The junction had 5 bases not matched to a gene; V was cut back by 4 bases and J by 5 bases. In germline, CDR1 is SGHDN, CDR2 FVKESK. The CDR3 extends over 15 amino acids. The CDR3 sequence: CASSLPDRGDQPQHF. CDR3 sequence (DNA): TGTGCCAGCAGCCTCCCGGACAGGGGGGATCAGCCCCAGCATTTT. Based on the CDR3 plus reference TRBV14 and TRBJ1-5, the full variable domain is EAGVTQFPSHSVIEKGQTVTLRCDPISGHDNLYWYRRVMGKEIKFLLHFVKESKQDESGMPNNRFLAERTGGTYSTLKVQPAELEDSGVYFCASSLPDRGDQPQHFGDGTRLSIL.

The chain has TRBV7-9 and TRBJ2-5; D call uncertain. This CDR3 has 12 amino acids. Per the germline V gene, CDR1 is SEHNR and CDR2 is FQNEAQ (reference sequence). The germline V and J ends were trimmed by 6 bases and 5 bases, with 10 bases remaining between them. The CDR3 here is CASSNVRETQYF. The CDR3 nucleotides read TGTGCCAGCAGTAACGTCCGGGAGACCCAGTACTTC. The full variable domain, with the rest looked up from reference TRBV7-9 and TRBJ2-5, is DTGVSQNPRHKITKRGQNVTFRCDPISEHNRLYWYRQTLGQGPEFLTYFQNEAQLEKSRLLSDRFSAERPKGSFSTLEIQRTEQGDSAMYLCASSNVRETQYFGPGTRLLVL.

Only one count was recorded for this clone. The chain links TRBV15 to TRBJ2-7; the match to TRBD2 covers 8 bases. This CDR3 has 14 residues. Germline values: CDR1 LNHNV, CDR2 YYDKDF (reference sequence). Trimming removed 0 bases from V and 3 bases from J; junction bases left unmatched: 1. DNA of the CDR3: TGTGCCACCAGCAGAGACCTAGCGGGCTACGAGCAGTACTTC. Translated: CATSRDLAGYEQYF.

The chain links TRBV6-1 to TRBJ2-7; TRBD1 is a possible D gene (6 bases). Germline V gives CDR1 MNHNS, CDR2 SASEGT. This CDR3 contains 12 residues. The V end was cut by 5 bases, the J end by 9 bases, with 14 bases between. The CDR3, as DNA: TGTGCCAGCAGTAGGGACACCACCCGGCAGTACTTC. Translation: CASSRDTTRQYF.

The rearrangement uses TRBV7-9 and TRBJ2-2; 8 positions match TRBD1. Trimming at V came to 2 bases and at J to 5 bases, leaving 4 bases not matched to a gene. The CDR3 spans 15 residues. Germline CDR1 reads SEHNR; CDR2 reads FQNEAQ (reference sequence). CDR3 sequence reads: CASSLQGASTGELFF. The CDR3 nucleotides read TGTGCCAGCAGCTTACAGGGGGCGAGTACCGGGGAGCTGTTTTTT. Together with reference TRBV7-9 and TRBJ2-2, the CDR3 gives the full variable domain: DTGVSQNPRHKITKRGQNVTFRCDPISEHNRLYWYRQTLGQGPEFLTYFQNEAQLEKSRLLSDRFSAERPKGSFSTLEIQRTEQGDSAMYLCASSLQGASTGELFFGEGSRLTVL.

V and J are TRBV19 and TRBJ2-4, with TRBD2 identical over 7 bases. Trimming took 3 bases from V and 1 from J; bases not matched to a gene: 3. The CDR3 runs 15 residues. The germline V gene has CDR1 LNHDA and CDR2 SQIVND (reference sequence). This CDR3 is CASSIRGGAKNIQYF. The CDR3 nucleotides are TGTGCCAGTAGTATTCGGGGAGGGGCCAAAAACATTCAGTACTTC.

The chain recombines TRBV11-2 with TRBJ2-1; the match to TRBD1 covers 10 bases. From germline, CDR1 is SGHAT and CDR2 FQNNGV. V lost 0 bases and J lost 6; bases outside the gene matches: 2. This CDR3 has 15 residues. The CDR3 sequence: CASSLDRQGANEQFF. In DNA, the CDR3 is TGTGCCAGCAGCTTAGACCGACAGGGGGCCAATGAGCAGTTCTTC.

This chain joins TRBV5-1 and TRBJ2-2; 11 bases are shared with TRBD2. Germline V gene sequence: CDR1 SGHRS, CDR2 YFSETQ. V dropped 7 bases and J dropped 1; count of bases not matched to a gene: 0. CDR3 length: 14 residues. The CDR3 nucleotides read TGCGCCAGCGGGACTAGCGGGAACACCGGGGAGCTGTTTTTT. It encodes CASGTSGNTGELFF.

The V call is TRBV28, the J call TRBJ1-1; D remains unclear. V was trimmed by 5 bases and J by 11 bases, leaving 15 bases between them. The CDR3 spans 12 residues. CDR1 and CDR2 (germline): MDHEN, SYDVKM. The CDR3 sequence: CASSGWKPTAFF. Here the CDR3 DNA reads TGTGCCAGCAGTGGGTGGAAACCTACGGCTTTCTTT.

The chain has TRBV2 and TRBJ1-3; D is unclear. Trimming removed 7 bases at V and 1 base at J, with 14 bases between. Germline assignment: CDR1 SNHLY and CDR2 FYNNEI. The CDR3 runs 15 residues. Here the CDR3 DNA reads TGTGCCAGCAACGAGGGTTTCCTATCTGGAAACACCATATATTTT. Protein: CASNEGFLSGNTIYF.

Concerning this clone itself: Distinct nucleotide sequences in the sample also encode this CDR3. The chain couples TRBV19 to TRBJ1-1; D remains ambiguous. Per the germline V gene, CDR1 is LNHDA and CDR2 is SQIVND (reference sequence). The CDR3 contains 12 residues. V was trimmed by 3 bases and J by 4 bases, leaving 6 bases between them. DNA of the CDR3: TGTGCCAGTAGTATTCGGGGCACTGAAGCTTTCTTT. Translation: CASSIRGTEAFF.

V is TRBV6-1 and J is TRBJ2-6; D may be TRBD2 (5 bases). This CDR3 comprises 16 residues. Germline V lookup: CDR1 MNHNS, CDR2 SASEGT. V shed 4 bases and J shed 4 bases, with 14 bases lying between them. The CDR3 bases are TGTGCCAGCAGTGTCGGAGGCCCGGGGGGGGCCAACGTCCTGACTTTC. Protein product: CASSVGGPGGANVLTF.

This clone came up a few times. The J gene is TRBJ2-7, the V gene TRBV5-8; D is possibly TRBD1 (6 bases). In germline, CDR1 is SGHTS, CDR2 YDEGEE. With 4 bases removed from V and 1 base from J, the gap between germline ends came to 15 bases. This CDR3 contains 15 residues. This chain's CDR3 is CASSPPQGRSYEQYF. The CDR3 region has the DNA TGTGCCAGCAGCCCCCCACAGGGACGATCCTACGAGCAGTACTTC.

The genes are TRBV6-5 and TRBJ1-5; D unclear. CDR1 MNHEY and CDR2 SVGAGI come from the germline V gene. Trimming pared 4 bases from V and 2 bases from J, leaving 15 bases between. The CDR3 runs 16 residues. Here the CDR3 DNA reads TGTGCCAGCAGTTCCACCGGCCCGGGCGGCAATCAGCCCCAGCATTTT. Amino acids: CASSSTGPGGNQPQHF.

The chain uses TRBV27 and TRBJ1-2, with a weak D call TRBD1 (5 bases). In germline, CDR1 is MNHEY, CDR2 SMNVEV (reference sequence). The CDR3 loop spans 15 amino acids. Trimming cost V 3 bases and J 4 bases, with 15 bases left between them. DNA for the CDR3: TGTGCCAGCAGTTTGGGCAGGGAGGGAGGCTATGGCTACACCTTC. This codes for CASSLGREGGYGYTF.

The CDR3: CASSPRTGADYTF. DNA for the CDR3: TGTGCCAGCAGCCCCCGGACAGGGGCCGACTACACCTTC. The gene calls are TRBV7-2 and TRBJ1-2, with 9 bases identical to TRBD1. Germline CDR1 SGHTA, CDR2 FQGNSA. V shed 5 bases, J shed 10 bases, and the junction held 8 bases outside the gene matches. There are 13 residues in the CDR3.

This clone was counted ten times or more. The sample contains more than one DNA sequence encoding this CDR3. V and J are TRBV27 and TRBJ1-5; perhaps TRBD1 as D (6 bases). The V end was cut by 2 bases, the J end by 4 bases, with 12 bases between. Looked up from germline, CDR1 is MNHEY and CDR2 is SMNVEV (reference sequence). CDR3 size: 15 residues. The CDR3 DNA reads TGTGCCAGCAGTTTAGTTCAGGGGCCGAATCAGCCCCAGCATTTT. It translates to CASSLVQGPNQPQHF.

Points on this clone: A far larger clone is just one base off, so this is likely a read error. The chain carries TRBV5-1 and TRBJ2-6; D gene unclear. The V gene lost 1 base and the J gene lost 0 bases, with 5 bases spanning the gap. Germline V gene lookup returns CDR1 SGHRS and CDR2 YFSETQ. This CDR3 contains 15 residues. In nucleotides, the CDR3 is TGCGCCAGCAGCTTGTCGACCTCTGGGGCCAACGTCCTGACTTTC. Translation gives CASSLSTSGANVLTF.

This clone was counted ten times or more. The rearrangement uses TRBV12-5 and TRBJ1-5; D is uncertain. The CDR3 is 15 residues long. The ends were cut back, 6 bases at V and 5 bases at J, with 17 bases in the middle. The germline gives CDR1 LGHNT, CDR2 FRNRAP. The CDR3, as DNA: TGTGCTAGTGGCGGGAAGGGTCCAATCTATCAGCCCCAGCATTTT. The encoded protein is CASGGKGPIYQPQHF. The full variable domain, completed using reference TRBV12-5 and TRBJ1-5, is DARVTQTPRHKVTEMGQEVTMRCQPILGHNTVFWYRQTMMQGLELLAYFRNRAPLDDSGMPKDRFSAEMPDATLATLKIQPSEPRDSAVYFCASGGKGPIYQPQHFGDGTRLSIL.

Written as DNA, the CDR3 is TGTGCCAGCAGCTTAGGTCAGGACACAGATACGCAGTATTTT. Its protein is CASSLGQDTDTQYF. This chain uses TRBV7-8 with TRBJ2-3; unclear D gene. Germline V gene lookup returns CDR1 SGHVS and CDR2 FQNEAQ. V gave up 1 base and J gave up 2 bases, with 7 bases separating them. The CDR3 extends over 14 amino acids.

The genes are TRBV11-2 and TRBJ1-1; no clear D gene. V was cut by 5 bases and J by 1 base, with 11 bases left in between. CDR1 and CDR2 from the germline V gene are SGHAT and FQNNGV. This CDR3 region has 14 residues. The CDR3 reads CASSLMTGNTEAFF. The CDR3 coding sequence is TGTGCCAGCAGCCTCATGACCGGGAACACTGAAGCTTTCTTT.

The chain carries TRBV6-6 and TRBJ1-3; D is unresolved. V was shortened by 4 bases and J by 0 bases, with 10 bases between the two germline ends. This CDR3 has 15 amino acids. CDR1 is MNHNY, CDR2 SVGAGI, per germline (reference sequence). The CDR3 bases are TGTGCCAGCAGTTTCGACATTAGCTCTGGAAACACCATATATTTT. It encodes CASSFDISSGNTIYF.

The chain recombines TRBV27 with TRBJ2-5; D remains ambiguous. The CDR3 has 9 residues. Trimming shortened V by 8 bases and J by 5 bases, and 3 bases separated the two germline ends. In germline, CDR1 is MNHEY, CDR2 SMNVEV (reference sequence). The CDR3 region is CASRETQYF. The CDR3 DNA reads TGTGCCAGCCGGGAGACCCAGTACTTC.

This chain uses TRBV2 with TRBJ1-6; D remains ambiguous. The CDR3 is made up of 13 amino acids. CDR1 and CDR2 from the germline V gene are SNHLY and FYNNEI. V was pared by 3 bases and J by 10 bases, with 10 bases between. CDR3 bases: TGTGCCAGCAGTGAGGGCCCTAGGTCACCCCTCCACTTT. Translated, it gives CASSEGPRSPLHF.

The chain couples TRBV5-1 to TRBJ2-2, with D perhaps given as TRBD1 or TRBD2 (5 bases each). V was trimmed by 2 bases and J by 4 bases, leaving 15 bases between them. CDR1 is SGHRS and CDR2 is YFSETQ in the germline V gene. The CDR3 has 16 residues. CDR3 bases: TGCGCCAGCAGCTTAAACGGGGCAATGGGCACCGGGGAGCTGTTTTTT. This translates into CASSLNGAMGTGELFF.